The 27 T cell receptor beta chains below come from one sample, sequenced in a study of blood T cell repertoires in COVID-19. The table came from immunoSEQ multiplex PCR; TCRdb's copy has only in-frame clones and leaves some out. Among about 120,000 clones, less than 75% were seen once, and the ten largest hold under 0.95%. The sample consisted of peripheral blood. Receptor source: a human donor with acute or convalescent COVID-19. The donor label of this sample is uncertain.

This clone was found a few times. The chain joins TRBV10-2 to TRBJ1-6, with a tentative D call TRBD1 (6 bases). CDR3 size: 13 residues. V was clipped by 8 bases and J by 10 bases, with 15 bases between them. Germline V gene data show CDR1 as WSHSY and CDR2 as SAAADI. DNA for the CDR3: TGCGCCAGCTCGGCGGGGGCGGGATCACCCCTCCACTTT. Protein sequence: CASSAGAGSPLHF.

The rearrangement uses TRBV6-6 and TRBJ2-1, with 8 bases that match TRBD2. Germline CDR1 is MNHNY and CDR2 is SVGAGI (reference sequence). V gave up 5 bases and J gave up 5 bases; unmatched junction bases: 11. The CDR3 is made up of 16 amino acids. The CDR3 sequence is CASSGQQGLAHNEQFF. The CDR3, as DNA: TGTGCCAGCAGTGGCCAACAAGGACTAGCACACAATGAGCAGTTCTTC.

The chain recombines TRBV5-1 with TRBJ1-2; D is unclear. Germline-derived CDR1 and CDR2 are SGHRS and YFSETQ. Trimming left V 3 bases short and J 3 bases short, with 18 bases between. There are 16 residues in the CDR3. The CDR3 is CASSSNEGKGYYGYTF. CDR3 sequence (DNA): TGCGCCAGCAGCTCGAACGAGGGCAAGGGTTACTATGGCTACACCTTC.

The rearrangement joins TRBV10-3 to TRBJ2-3; D might be TRBD2 (5 bases). V lost 6 bases and J lost 4, with 8 bases in between. The CDR3 is 12 amino acids. CDR1 and CDR2 (germline): ENHRY, SYGVKD. The CDR3 region is CAISPGADTQYF. The CDR3 nucleotides are TGTGCCATCAGCCCCGGGGCAGATACGCAGTATTTT.

This clone has just a few counts. The rearrangement joins TRBV19 to TRBJ1-5, with 8 bases fitting TRBD1. This CDR3 comprises 15 residues. CDR1 LNHDA and CDR2 SQIVND come from the germline V gene (reference sequence). Unmatched junction bases numbered 8, after V lost 7 bases and J lost 3 bases. CDR3 in DNA: TGTGCCAGTACCCGTGCAGGGGGCTACAATCAGCCCCAGCATTTT. Translated, it gives CASTRAGGYNQPQHF.

The rearrangement uses TRBV5-1 and TRBJ1-6, with 7 bases that match TRBD1. The CDR3 has 16 amino acids. Losses at the gene ends were 0 bases for V and 7 bases for J; bases not matched to a gene: 7. The germline CDR1 and CDR2 sequences are SGHRS and YFSETQ. In DNA form, the CDR3 reads TGCGCCAGCAGCTTGGATCCGGGACAGCCCAATTCACCCCTCCACTTT. Amino acids: CASSLDPGQPNSPLHF. The entire variable domain, with the rest obtained from reference TRBV5-1 and TRBJ1-6, is as follows: KAGVTQTPRYLIKTRGQQVTLSCSPISGHRSVSWYQQTPGQGLQFLFEYFSETQRNKGNFPGRFSGRQFSNSRSEMNVSTLELGDSALYLCASSLDPGQPNSPLHFGNGTRLTVT.

This chain uses TRBV5-1 with TRBJ2-3, with D possibly matching TRBD1 (6 bases). CDR1 is SGHRS and CDR2 is YFSETQ in the germline V gene. The CDR3 consists of 16 residues. Deletions cut 0 bases from V and 5 bases from J, with 16 bases between. CDR3 amino acids: CASSLVGSGEGDTQYF. The CDR3 DNA is TGCGCCAGCAGCTTGGTCGGCTCAGGGGAAGGAGATACGCAGTATTTT.

The chain uses TRBV18 and TRBJ1-5; the match to TRBD1 covers 8 bases. J gave up 0 bases and V 4 bases, and 8 bases lay outside the gene matches. CDR3 length equals 17 residues. The V gene's germline CDR1 is KGHSH and CDR2 LQKENI. The chain's CDR3 is CASSHLDRAHSNQPQHF. In DNA, the CDR3 is TGTGCCAGCTCACATTTGGACAGGGCCCATAGCAATCAGCCCCAGCATTTT.

This clone has a handful of counts. This sequence joins TRBV30 and TRBJ1-1, with D hard to call. The CDR3 loop spans 13 amino acids. Per germline, CDR1 GTSNPN and CDR2 SVGIG (reference sequence). The ends were cut back, 4 bases at V and 10 bases at J, with 19 bases in the middle. The CDR3 DNA follows: TGTGCCTGGACCTTGGAACGGGATACGGGAGCTTTCTTT. It specifies CAWTLERDTGAFF.

The chain uses TRBV9 and TRBJ1-2; 7 bases agree with TRBD1. The V segment lost 3 bases and the J segment 0 bases; nucleotides outside the gene matches: 17. This CDR3 comprises 19 residues. CDR1 is SGDLS and CDR2 is YYNGEE in the germline V gene. The CDR3 reads CASSDRRQGQLVANYGYTF. DNA for the CDR3: TGTGCCAGCAGCGACAGACGACAGGGACAATTGGTGGCTAACTATGGCTACACCTTC. Together with reference TRBV9 and TRBJ1-2, the CDR3 gives the full variable domain: DSGVTQTPKHLITATGQRVTLRCSPRSGDLSVYWYQQSLDQGLQFLIQYYNGEERAKGNILERFSAQQFPDLHSELNLSSLELGDSALYFCASSDRRQGQLVANYGYTFGSGTRLTVV.

The chain carries TRBV19 and TRBJ1-6; 7 bases map to TRBD1. CDR3 length: 14 amino acids. Germline V gene lookup returns CDR1 LNHDA and CDR2 SQIVND (reference sequence). V lost 7 bases and J lost 7; bases outside the gene matches: 7. The CDR3 protein is CASTSTGYNSPLHF. For the CDR3, the DNA is TGTGCCAGTACCTCGACAGGGTACAATTCACCCCTCCACTTT.

This chain joins TRBV6-4 and TRBJ2-3, with 9 bases that match TRBD2. This CDR3 has 16 amino acids. V shed 0 bases, J shed 5 bases, and the junction held 6 bases outside the gene matches. Looked up from germline, CDR1 is MRHNA and CDR2 is SNTAGT. The CDR3, as DNA: TGTGCCAGCAGTGACTCAGGCGGGGGGGCTGGAGATACGCAGTATTTT. Translating it yields CASSDSGGGAGDTQYF.

The chain uses TRBV5-1 and TRBJ1-2, with 7 bases fitting TRBD1. Germline loops: CDR1 SGHRS, CDR2 YFSETQ. V dropped 3 bases and J dropped 3; count of bases not matched to a gene: 14. The CDR3 is 17 residues long. The CDR3 sequence: CASSSRTGNVIDYGYTF. The DNA for the CDR3 is TGCGCCAGCAGCTCCCGGACAGGCAATGTGATTGACTATGGCTACACCTTC.

The genes are TRBV10-2 and TRBJ2-3; D is undetermined. V was trimmed by 1 base and J by 6 bases, leaving 14 bases between them. The CDR3 is 15 amino acids. Germline CDR1 reads WSHSY; CDR2 reads SAAADI. The CDR3 sequence is CASSEFAQEYDTQYF. CDR3 DNA: TGCGCCAGCAGTGAGTTCGCTCAGGAATACGATACGCAGTATTTT.

This chain links TRBV4-1 with TRBJ1-5, with 7 bases matching TRBD1. The V gene's germline CDR1 is MGHRA and CDR2 YSYEKL. The CDR3 contains 14 residues. Germline trimming cut 2 bases from V and 6 bases from J; bases unmatched to any gene: 4. CDR3 in amino acids: CASSQRQGGQPQHF. DNA for the CDR3: TGCGCCAGCAGCCAACGACAGGGCGGTCAGCCCCAGCATTTT.

The rearrangement joins TRBV2 to TRBJ1-5; D gene ambiguous. CDR3 length: 14 amino acids. Germline lookup yields CDR1 SNHLY and CDR2 FYNNEI. V dropped 4 bases and J dropped 0 bases, with 7 bases sitting between them. CDR3 in amino acids: CASSAGYSNQPQHF. CDR3 coding DNA: TGTGCCAGCAGTGCAGGCTATAGCAATCAGCCCCAGCATTTT.

This chain connects TRBV19 to TRBJ2-3; 8 bases line up with TRBD2. The CDR3 spans 14 residues. V lost 5 bases and J lost 3; bases outside the gene matches: 4. Germline V CDR1 and CDR2: LNHDA, SQIVND (reference sequence). The CDR3, as DNA: TGTGCCAGTAGTTTGGGACTAGGGACAGATACGCAGTATTTT. Its protein is CASSLGLGTDTQYF.

The chain joins TRBV12-3 or TRBV12-4 to TRBJ2-2, with D unresolved. CDR3 length: 11 residues. The V and J ends lost 7 bases and 7 bases respectively, with 7 bases between them. CDR3 amino acids: CASTSHGELFF. The DNA for the CDR3 is TGTGCCAGCACCAGTCACGGGGAGCTGTTTTTT.

This clone was seen once. The V call is TRBV29-1, the J call TRBJ2-3; 9 bases are shared with TRBD2. V shed 8 bases, J shed 1 base, and the junction held 7 bases outside the gene matches. There are 14 residues in the CDR3. Germline loops: CDR1 SQVTM, CDR2 ANQGSEA. CDR3 region: CSTVAGERTDTQYF. CDR3 DNA: TGCAGCACCGTAGCGGGGGAGCGCACAGATACGCAGTATTTT.

This clone was detected a few times. The rearrangement uses TRBV4-1 and TRBJ1-2; weak D call: TRBD1 (6 bases). V was cut by 4 bases and J by 7 bases, with 19 bases left in between. The CDR3 extends over 15 amino acids. From germline, CDR1 is MGHRA and CDR2 YSYEKL. CDR3 DNA sequence: TGCGCCAGCAGCCCTGGGACAAGGCCACGGTTTGGCTACACCTTC. Translated, it gives CASSPGTRPRFGYTF.

V usage is TRBV5-4 and J usage is TRBJ1-6; the D gene is possibly TRBD1 (5 bases). The germline CDR1 and CDR2 sequences are SGHNT and YYREEE (reference sequence). V lost 3 bases to trimming and J lost 9 bases, with 16 bases between them. The CDR3 covers 15 residues. The CDR3 nucleotides are TGTGCCAGCAGCTCCGCAGGGCTTACTTTTTCACCCCTCCACTTT. Translation gives CASSSAGLTFSPLHF.

This chain joins TRBV28 and TRBJ2-2; TRBD1 is a possible D gene (6 bases). V lost 6 bases to trimming and J lost 9 bases, with 20 bases between them. Germline V gene lookup returns CDR1 MDHEN and CDR2 SYDVKM. CDR3 length: 15 amino acids. The CDR3 loop is CASRGAAANVRELFF. CDR3 nucleotide sequence: TGTGCCAGCAGGGGGGCCGCCGCTAACGTTCGGGAGCTGTTTTTT.

Regarding this clone: The junction does not match germline at one end; this may be a read error. The chain recombines TRBV14 with TRBJ1-1; D may be TRBD1 (5 bases). The CDR3 extends over 16 amino acids. Looked up from germline, CDR1 is SGHDN and CDR2 is FVKESK. In DNA form, the CDR3 reads TGTGCCAGCAGCCCGGGCTTTAAACAGGAGAACGCTGAAGCTTTCTTT. It translates to CASSPGFKQENAEAFF.

J is TRBJ1-2 and V is TRBV4-2, with 11 bases that match TRBD1. Germline assignment: CDR1 LGHNA and CDR2 YNFKEQ. The CDR3 runs to 15 residues. With 0 bases clipped from V and 7 bases from J, the junction kept 4 bases outside the gene matches. This CDR3 reads CASSQEDRGRGGYTF. As DNA, the CDR3 is TGTGCCAGCAGCCAAGAGGACAGGGGGCGTGGTGGCTACACCTTC.

This sequence joins TRBV3-1 (or the pseudogene TRBV3-2) and TRBJ2-6; D ambiguous. This CDR3 contains 15 residues. CDR1 and CDR2 from the germline V gene are LGHDT and YNNKEL (reference sequence). V was trimmed by 0 bases and J by 4 bases, leaving 7 bases between them. The CDR3 DNA sequence: TGTGCCAGCAGCCAAGATAGCACCGGGGCCAACGTCCTGACTTTC. Protein: CASSQDSTGANVLTF.

V gene TRBV3-1 (or the pseudogene TRBV3-2) combines with J gene TRBJ2-5; perhaps TRBD2 as D (5 bases). Germline CDR1 LGHDT, CDR2 YNNKEL (reference sequence). This CDR3 is built from 15 residues. The V and J ends lost 4 bases and 5 bases respectively, with 17 bases between them. As DNA, the CDR3 is TGTGCCAGCAGCCGCCTCCGGGAATTAGCGGAGACCCAGTACTTC. It specifies CASSRLRELAETQYF.

This clone has only a few counts. The chain joins TRBV19 to TRBJ2-3, with D unclear. The CDR3 is 13 residues long. V lost 6 bases, J lost 2 bases, and 9 bases lay in between. The germline gives CDR1 LNHDA, CDR2 SQIVND (reference sequence). CDR3 amino acids: CASRPADTDTQYF. The CDR3 bases are TGTGCCAGTAGACCGGCGGACACAGATACGCAGTATTTT.